The subject of this entry is one T cell receptor beta chain. The antigen remains undetermined. This sample was included in a study of Graves' ophthalmopathy and Graves' hyperthyroidism. Background on the study: Hyperthyroidism showing no ophthalmopathy within 18 months of follow-up was stable. Study findings and constraints: Blood also carried most expanded thyroid clonotypes exceeding 0.001 frequency.

TCR beta CDR3 amplification used RNA transcripts. The authors performed first-round RT-PCR with HTBI primers and then a second-round multiplex PCR. Via MiXCR, TCRdb re-called the multiplex PCR reads, giving one row per CDR3 protein. The sample lists 900,000 to 1,200,000 distinct CDR3 sequences, about 35% seen once, with 11% in the top ten. Uncontrolled infections, other autoimmune diseases, pregnancy or lactation barred patients from enrollment. Diagnosis used clinical symptoms, serum thyroxine, TRAb, thyroid ultrasound and orbital computed tomography. The CDR3 has 15 residues. The clonotype originates from an adult man with Graves' hyperthyroidism. This sequence joins TRBV12-3 or TRBV12-4 and TRBJ2-2; 11 bases fit TRBD2. The source material was peripheral blood or thyroid tissue (not recorded which). CDR3 DNA: TGTGCAGGGTCTAGCGGGGGGTCGGCCACCGGGGAGCTGTTTTTT. Its protein product is CAGSSGGSATGELFF.